This T cell receptor (beta chain) was sequenced during a study of T-cell reconstitution after alpha-beta-depleted transplantation in children (dated by TCRdb to about 2016). Describing the broader study: T-cell immune reconstitution after TCRalphabeta/CD19-depleted allogeneic hematopoietic cell transplantation in children was quantitatively tracked in the study by means of TCR repertoire profiling. The paper's findings and limits, for the study overall: The apparently early recovery of alphabetaT-cell counts about two months after transplant reportedly depended on only several hundred rapidly expanded clones that came from non-depleted graft cells. Over subsequent months, a decline in hyperexpanded clone frequencies was noted, and after one year, T-cell counts and TCRbeta diversity were mostly ascribed to newly produced T cells. In some patients, the high TCRbeta diversity seen at day 60 was put down to recipient T cells and intrathymic progenitors that had survived conditioning.

Its CDR3 holds 16 amino acids, cysteine through phenylalanine. Of the read, only the CDR3 DNA is kept; its 48 bases are in frame from base 1. From the germline V gene, CDR1 is SGHRS and CDR2 is YFSETQ. Trimming removed 5 bases from V and 10 bases from J; the gene matches leave 16 bases unexplained. Libraries were made using PCR. The listed sequencing device is Illumina HiSeq 2500. TCR libraries were prepared with molecular barcoding, using unique molecular identifiers to normalize TCRbeta repertoire quantification. The public reads were run again by TCRdb, first through fastp at Q25 and then through MiXCR, and only productive beta chains were kept. When rows share a CDR3 protein, they turn into one entry using the most common DNA and genes. Recorded for this sample are around 130,000 distinct CDR3 sequences; 8.5% to 10% of them occurred a single time. Around 24% of the sample is in the top ten clones.

Of note for this clonotype: This receptor's antigen is unknown. No much larger clonotype is one base removed from it; base qualities were not supplied.

The treatment or condition label here, explained by the study, means: allogeneic hematopoietic cell transplantation with graft depleted of TCRalphabeta T cells and CD19 B cells. Transplant recipients were children who received TCRalphabeta/CD19-depleted allogeneic hematopoietic cell grafts. The clonotype comes from a girl under three years old who had a stem cell transplant for combined immunodeficiency, so the T cells may come from the graft donor. The V gene is TRBV5-1 and the J gene is TRBJ2-1; 9 central nucleotides agree with TRBD1. Sequences were derived from PBMCs, mostly from graft donor cells, sampled 180 days after TCRalphabeta/CD19-depleted stem cell transplant. The DNA reads TGCGCCAGCAGGAACCGGGGGGACACAGGGGGCTGGGAGCAGTTCTTC. This gives the protein CASRNRGDTGGWEQFF.